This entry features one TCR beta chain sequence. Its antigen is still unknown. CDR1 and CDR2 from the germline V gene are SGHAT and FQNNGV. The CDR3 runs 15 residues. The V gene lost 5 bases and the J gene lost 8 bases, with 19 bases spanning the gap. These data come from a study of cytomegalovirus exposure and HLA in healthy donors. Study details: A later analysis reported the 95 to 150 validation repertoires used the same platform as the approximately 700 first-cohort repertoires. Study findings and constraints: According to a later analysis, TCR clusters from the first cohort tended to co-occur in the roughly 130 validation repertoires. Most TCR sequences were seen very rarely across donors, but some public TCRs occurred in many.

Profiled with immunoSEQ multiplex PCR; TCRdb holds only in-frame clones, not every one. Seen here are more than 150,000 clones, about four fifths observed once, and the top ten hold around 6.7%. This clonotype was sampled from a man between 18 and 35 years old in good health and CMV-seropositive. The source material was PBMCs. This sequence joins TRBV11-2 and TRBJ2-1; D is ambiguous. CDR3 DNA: TGTGCCAGCAGCCGCCTCAAGGTGGAGCGCGATGAGCAGTTCTTC. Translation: CASSRLKVERDEQFF.